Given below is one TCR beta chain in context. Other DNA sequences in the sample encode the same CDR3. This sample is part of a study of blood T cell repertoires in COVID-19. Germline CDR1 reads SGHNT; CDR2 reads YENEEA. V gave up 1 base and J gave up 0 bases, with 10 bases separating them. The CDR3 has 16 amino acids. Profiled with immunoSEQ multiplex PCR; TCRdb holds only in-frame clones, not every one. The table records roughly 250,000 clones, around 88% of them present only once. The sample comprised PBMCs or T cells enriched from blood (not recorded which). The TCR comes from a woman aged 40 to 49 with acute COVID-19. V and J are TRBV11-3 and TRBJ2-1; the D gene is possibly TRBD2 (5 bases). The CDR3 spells CASSLGLAGSYNEQFF. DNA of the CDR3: TGTGCCAGCAGCTTAGGTTTGGCGGGCTCCTACAATGAGCAGTTCTTC.